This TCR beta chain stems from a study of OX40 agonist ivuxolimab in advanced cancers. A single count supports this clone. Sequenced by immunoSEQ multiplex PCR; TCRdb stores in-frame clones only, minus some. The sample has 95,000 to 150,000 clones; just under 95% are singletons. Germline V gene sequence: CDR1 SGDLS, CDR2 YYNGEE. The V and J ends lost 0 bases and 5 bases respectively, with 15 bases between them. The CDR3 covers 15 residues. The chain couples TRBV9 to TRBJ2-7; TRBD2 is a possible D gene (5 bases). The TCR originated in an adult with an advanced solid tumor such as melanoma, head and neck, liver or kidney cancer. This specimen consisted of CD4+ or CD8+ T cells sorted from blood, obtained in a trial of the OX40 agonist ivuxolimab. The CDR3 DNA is TGTGCCAGCAGCGTAGAAGGGAGCTTAAGCGACGAGCAGTACTTC. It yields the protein CASSVEGSLSDEQYF.